This T cell receptor beta chain was recovered during a study of cytomegalovirus exposure and HLA in healthy donors (dated by TCRdb to about 2017). In the study overall: An earlier analysis of roughly 500 of the donors reported approximately 260 Gb of sequence data and around 110 million unique TCR beta sequences obtained from around 170 million T cells. An early release covering 500 to 750 HLA-typed donors comprised approximately 300 gigabases of sequencing data and about 90 million unique TCR sequences. Of the approximately 400 genotyped donors, 70% to 90% were placed in the genetic ancestry cluster associated with self-reported Caucasian donors. The study aimed to test whether signatures of past pathogen exposure could be identified by cataloging public T cell receptors. The T cell repertoires of several hundred subjects were profiled by immunosequencing and related to cytomegalovirus serostatus. A separate validation cohort of approximately 130 different subjects was used in addition to the approximately 610-subject first cohort. The study combined high-throughput TCR immunosequencing, statistical association of individual TCRs with disease status, and machine learning to predict cytomegalovirus infection status. A later analysis re-examined previously published TCR beta repertoires from 600 to 700 donors and added high-resolution HLA genotyping to investigate patterns of TCR occurrence. Rather than using new phenotypic data, the later analysis identified candidate immune exposures from TCR beta sequences and from how often those sequences occurred across donors. In an earlier analysis of roughly 600 of the donors, high-throughput TCR beta sequencing was used to judge whether each TCR beta V gene segment behaved as functional or pseudogenic. Alongside the repertoire data, information on donor age, sex, ethnicity and CMV serostatus was compiled. Genome-wide SNP genotypes for about 65% of the 666 donors were used in a later genetic analysis, which treated that subset as a discovery cohort. Every repertoire in the discovery cohort had been generated on one and the same sequencing platform. HLA typing included class I and class II loci at four-digit resolution. Typing coverage differed by locus: A, B, C, DRB1 and DQB1 were typed in roughly 629-630 donors, DQA1 in approximately 520, DPA1 in approximately 600, and DPB1 in about 450. Roughly 5 DR-DQ haplotypes were treated as single units for association and clustering because of strong linkage in the cohort. Among around 400 genotyped donors of the cohort, an average of 235,054 unique TCR beta nucleotide sequences were sequenced per donor, around 20% of them non-productive.

The cohort consisted of some 670 healthy bone marrow donors. At the time of sampling, all cohort members were nominally healthy, though unrecorded immune exposures were likely present. The donor tested CMV seropositive and was one of the 289 seropositive cohort members. A peripheral blood sample was provided by each donor, and peripheral blood mononuclear cells were used for TCR beta sequencing. The Qiagen DNeasy Blood Extraction Kit was used to extract genomic DNA from the blood cell samples. The library was produced with the immunoSEQ multiplex PCR assay. For the multiplex PCR, a mixture combining 60 forward primers for TCR Vbeta segments and 13 reverse primers for TCR Jbeta segments was used. Amplification of the CDR3 region of rearranged TCR beta genes was performed with a multiplex PCR assay on genomic DNA. Amplified TCR beta libraries were sequenced as 87-base-pair reads on the Illumina HiSeq System. Under the source paper's analysis protocol: A later analysis tallied tens of millions of unique TCR beta chains across the 700 or so repertoires, and about 10 million of those chains were shared by two or more donors. Raw reads were error-corrected and collapsed into unique sequences by a nearest-neighbor algorithm in which closely related sequences were merged to remove PCR and sequencing errors. To assign V, D and J gene segments, CDR3 sequences were aligned to IMGT reference sequences. For a sequence to be retained, a match of at least six nucleotides to both a V gene segment and a J gene segment was required. Rearrangements were classified as productive when the CDR3 lacked stop codons and remained in frame with V and J, and all other rearrangements were classified as non-productive. CDR3 was defined according to IMGT convention as the region running from the second conserved V-encoded cysteine to the conserved J-encoded phenylalanine. The earlier analysis of 587 of the donors excluded sequences that lacked an unambiguous match to a single V gene segment. An earlier analysis of over 450 of the donors classified V segments as functional when productive rearrangements were above 56.7% and as segregating when the standard deviation between donors was above 5%. To diagnose cytomegalovirus status from the catalog of TCR beta chain sequences, a statistical classification framework was built. In a later analysis, TCR nucleotide sequences were compared against IMGT/GENE-DB human TR gene sequences so that V and J genes could be assigned. Using the TCRdist pipeline, a later analysis assigned CDR3 sequences along with most-parsimonious VDJ recombination scenarios. A later analysis defined each TCR beta chain by its CDR3 amino acid sequence plus V-gene family, and excluded reads lacking a unique V-gene family. As a way to deal with suspected cross-contamination and a sequencing artifact, a later analysis dropped roughly 620 nucleotide sequences that were highly shared and had low generation probability. A later analysis calculated a clonal expansion index for each public chain from normalized within-repertoire ranks of inferred template counts. In a later analysis, generation probabilities were computed with a VDJ recombination model fitted to out-of-frame rearrangements, and the resulting probabilities were checked against IGoR. A later analysis scored TCR-TCR, TCR-HLA and TCR-CMV co-occurrence with hypergeometric tests, applying a repertoire-size bias correction to TCR pairs. False discovery rates were estimated in a later analysis by permuting HLA or CMV assignments 20 times. A later analysis grouped co-occurring TCRs with DBSCAN, adding TCRdist sequence similarity when clustering within HLA-allele-positive subsets. For co-occurrence clustering, repertoires with fewer than 30,000 or more than 120,000 public chains were excluded, along with roughly five repertoires with anomalous nucleotide sharing. TCRdb re-hosts the immuneACCESS table, in-frame sequences only. Its copies lack some clones; in the studies checked, an unresolved V gene accounts for under half of them, and the cause for the rest is not known. V and J calls and clone size come straight from that table; D and trimming were deduced from the DNA. A total of around 200,000 clones appear in this sample, around 80% of them only once. The ten most abundant clones make up nearly 4.5% of the sample.

The CDR3 holds 15 amino acids from the cysteine to the phenylalanine. The DNA shown is the 45-base CDR3, in frame from base 1. CDR1 and CDR2, looked up from the germline V gene, are SGHAT and FQNNGV. V is pruned by 5 bases and J by 9 bases, leaving 13 bases of the junction without a gene match. Overall study outcomes, separate from this receptor: Several of the top co-occurrence clusters appeared to be linked to parvovirus B19, influenza, CMV and Epstein-Barr virus, according to a later analysis. The classifier was reported to diagnose cytomegalovirus status with high specificity and sensitivity in both the original and validation cohorts. A cluster of highly shared sequence variants was judged likely to be a technical artifact of the sequencing pipeline. A few of the identified cytomegalovirus-associated TCR beta chains were confirmed in vitro to be specific for cytomegalovirus antigens. The authors suggested that the approach could potentially be generalized to other disease states and immunological phenotypes. According to a later genetic analysis, donors in an Asian-associated ancestry cluster had fewer N-insertions in productive TCRs than the approximately 630-donor mean. Some IMGT-functional V segments, including TRBV6-2 and TRBV6-3, could not be distinguished by the 87-base-pair reads and were therefore excluded. In this cohort, only TCR beta chains were sequenced, and detectable features were limited by the absence of alpha or paired-chain data. A further reported finding was that TCR beta sequences accurately predicted the HLA-A and HLA-B alleles for most subjects in the first cohort. A later genetic analysis associated a missense DCLRE1C variant with V-gene and J-gene trimming of TCR beta chains, and an independent cohort replicated the association. When HLA alleles, especially DR and DQ, strongly co-occurred, TCR associations were difficult to assign to individual alleles. In a later analysis, 16,951 TCR beta sequences were associated with specific HLA alleles at a false discovery rate of 0.05. The earlier analysis of some 560 of the donors excluded fewer than 20 rarely observed V segments, including chromosome 9 orphons, because counts were too low. While some public TCRs were present in many individuals, most TCR sequences turned up only very rarely across donors. In a later analysis, HLA-associated TCR beta chains showed more clonal expansion and lower generation probabilities than non-associated chains that were equally common. The study gave a list of about 160 TCR beta chains associated with cytomegalovirus. According to a later analysis, TCR association rates differed among HLA loci, with DRB1 alleles showing the most associated TCRs and HLA-C alleles showing the fewest. Because HLA typing was missing for some donors at each locus, association tests included only the typed subset. Correlated functional status among segregating V segments might be attributable to linkage disequilibrium, but an unknown experimental factor could not be ruled out. A later analysis found that most CMV-associated TCR beta chains appeared HLA-restricted, with HLA associations seemingly driven largely by CMV exposure. In an earlier analysis of 587 of the donors, most TCR beta V segments appeared in productive rearrangements about 87% or about 30% of the time, broadly matching IMGT annotations. Presence/absence analyses assumed roughly uniform sequencing depth across donors, an assumption that may not hold. CMV serostatus was the only immune exposure information available for the cohort.

This clone appeared a few times. Its antigen specificity is not known. The input lacks base qualities; no much larger clone sits a single base away. The sequenced sample consisted of PBMCs. The rearranged segments are TRBV11-2 and TRBJ2-1, with 7 central nucleotides matching TRBD2. The receptor was derived from a woman aged 30 to 39 in good health and CMV-seropositive. The DNA is TGTGCCAGCAGCCCTGATGGGCGGGAGCAGAGTGAGCAGTTCTTC. Its translation reads: CASSPDGREQSEQFF.